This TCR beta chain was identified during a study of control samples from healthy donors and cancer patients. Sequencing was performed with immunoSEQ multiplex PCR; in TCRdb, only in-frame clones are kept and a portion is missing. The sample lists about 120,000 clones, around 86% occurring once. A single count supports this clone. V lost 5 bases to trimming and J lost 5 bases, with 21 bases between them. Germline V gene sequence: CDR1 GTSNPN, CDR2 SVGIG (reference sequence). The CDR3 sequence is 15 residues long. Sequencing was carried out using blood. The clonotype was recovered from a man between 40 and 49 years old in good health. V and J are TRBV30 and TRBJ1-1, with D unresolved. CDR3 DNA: TGTGCCTGGGTAGCTACCCTCGGGGAGATGACTGAAGCTTTCTTT. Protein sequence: CAWVATLGEMTEAFF.